Listed here are 18 T cell receptor beta chains from one sample, sequenced in a study of blood T cell repertoires in COVID-19. This table comes from immunoSEQ multiplex PCR, and its TCRdb copy is limited to in-frame clones, with some not included. The repertoire holds over 25,000 clones, with 85% as singletons. The specimen sequenced was peripheral blood. These receptors came from a woman aged 60-70 years with active COVID-19.

The sample holds one count of this clone. The V call is TRBV7-9, the J call TRBJ1-2; D may be TRBD1 (5 bases). This CDR3 is 15 amino acids long. Trimming removed 5 bases at V and 6 bases at J, with 19 bases between. The V gene's germline CDR1 is SEHNR and CDR2 FQNEAQ (reference sequence). The DNA of the CDR3 is TGTGCCAGCAGCCCGAGCGTATGGGGCAGCAATGGCTACACCTTC. Its protein is CASSPSVWGSNGYTF.

This clone was seen a single time. The chain is built from TRBV5-1 and TRBJ2-1; 11 positions agree with TRBD2. The V and J ends lost 0 bases and 5 bases, in that order; junction bases with no gene match: 1. CDR3 length: 15 residues. Looked up from germline, CDR1 is SGHRS and CDR2 is YFSETQ. DNA for the CDR3: TGCGCCAGCAGCTTGGTAGCGGGAGGGCACAATGAGCAGTTCTTC. Its protein product is CASSLVAGGHNEQFF.

The rearrangement links TRBV2 to TRBJ1-2; D possibly corresponds to TRBD1 (6 bases). This CDR3 is 14 amino acids long. Per germline, CDR1 SNHLY and CDR2 FYNNEI. Deletions cut 4 bases from V and 4 bases from J, with 13 bases between. Here the CDR3 DNA reads TGTGCCAGCAGTGTCAGGGGAGCTATCTATGGCTACACCTTC. Its translation is CASSVRGAIYGYTF.

The J gene is TRBJ2-7, the V gene TRBV7-2; the match to TRBD1 covers 7 bases. Germline V gives CDR1 SGHTA, CDR2 FQGNSA. This CDR3 has 14 amino acids. V trimming: 5 bases; J trimming: 6 bases; junction bases outside the gene matches: 10. CDR3 nucleotide sequence: TGTGCCAGCAGCAGGGACAGCGCCCCCGGCGAGCAGTACTTC. It translates to CASSRDSAPGEQYF.

J is TRBJ2-1 and V is TRBV27; D gene unclear. The CDR3 runs 13 residues. V was cut by 6 bases and J by 5 bases, with 11 bases left in between. Germline-derived CDR1 and CDR2 are MNHEY and SMNVEV (reference sequence). CDR3 nucleotide sequence: TGTGCCAGCAGCCACTCCCTAGACAATGAGCAGTTCTTC. Residues: CASSHSLDNEQFF.

This sequence joins TRBV4-2 and TRBJ2-5, with 7 bases fitting TRBD2. The germline V gene has CDR1 LGHNA and CDR2 YNFKEQ. V lost 0 bases and J lost 0; bases outside the gene matches: 7. This CDR3 spans 17 amino acids. CDR3 sequence reads: CASSQELADPYQETQYF. CDR3 nucleotide sequence: TGTGCCAGCAGCCAAGAGCTAGCGGACCCGTACCAAGAGACCCAGTACTTC.

V gene TRBV5-4 combines with J gene TRBJ2-1; a possible D gene is TRBD2 (6 bases). Germline loops: CDR1 SGHNT, CDR2 YYREEE (reference sequence). The CDR3 consists of 16 residues. Trimming removed 0 bases from V and 6 bases from J, with 16 bases in between. For the CDR3, the DNA is TGTGCCAGCAGCTTGGCCCAGAGTGGGGGGTCCAATGAGCAGTTCTTC. Translating gives CASSLAQSGGSNEQFF. The complete variable domain, with remaining parts taken from reference TRBV5-4 and TRBJ2-1, reads ETGVTQSPTHLIKTRGQQVTLRCSSQSGHNTVSWYQQALGQGPQFIFQYYREEENGRGNFPPRFSGLQFPNYSSELNVNALELDDSALYLCASSLAQSGGSNEQFFGPGTRLTVL.

CDR3 nucleotides: TGCGCCAGCAGCTTAGGGCTAGCGGGGGGGAACAATGAGCAGTTCTTC. Residues: CASSLGLAGGNNEQFF. The chain joins TRBV5-1 to TRBJ2-1, with TRBD2 matching over 12 bases. With V trimmed by 2 bases and J by 5 bases, 5 bases remained unmatched. The CDR3 totals 16 residues. The V gene's germline CDR1 is SGHRS and CDR2 YFSETQ.

The gene calls are TRBV7-8 and TRBJ2-3, with 7 bases fitting TRBD1. The CDR3 sequence is 16 residues long. Germline CDR1 and CDR2: SGHVS and FQNEAQ. The V and J ends lost 1 base and 0 bases, in that order; junction bases with no gene match: 4. CDR3 region: CASSLVVQGSTDTQYF. CDR3 coding DNA: TGTGCCAGCAGCTTAGTCGTACAGGGGAGCACAGATACGCAGTATTTT.

The chain employs TRBV23-1 and TRBJ2-7; D gene ambiguous. TRBV23-1 is an open reading frame, and its role is uncertain. Trimming removed 2 bases from V and 6 bases from J, with 17 bases in between. The CDR3 length is 15 residues. The CDR3 coding sequence is TGCGCCAGCAGTCAAATCGAACAGACACATTCCGAGCAGTACTTC. This translates into CASSQIEQTHSEQYF.

The genes are TRBV30 and TRBJ2-1; tentative D call: TRBD2 (6 bases). CDR1 and CDR2 from the germline V gene are GTSNPN and SVGIG (reference sequence). The CDR3 has 16 amino acids. V dropped 2 bases and J dropped 2 bases, with 16 bases sitting between them. The CDR3 DNA follows: TGTGCCTGGAGTTCTGGGGCTAGCGATGCCTACAATGAGCAGTTCTTC. This codes for CAWSSGASDAYNEQFF.

The genes are TRBV7-9 and TRBJ2-1; 8 positions match TRBD2. V dropped 6 bases and J dropped 0; count of bases not matched to a gene: 13. The germline V gene encodes CDR1 SEHNR and CDR2 FQNEAQ (reference sequence). This CDR3 spans 18 amino acids. The CDR3 DNA follows: TGTGCCAGCAGTACGCCCCGGCACGGGGGGGCCTCCTACAATGAGCAGTTCTTC. Its translation is CASSTPRHGGASYNEQFF. Full variable domain (rest looked up from reference TRBV7-9 and TRBJ2-1): DTGVSQNPRHKITKRGQNVTFRCDPISEHNRLYWYRQTLGQGPEFLTYFQNEAQLEKSRLLSDRFSAERPKGSFSTLEIQRTEQGDSAMYLCASSTPRHGGASYNEQFFGPGTRLTVL.

This clone was observed a single time. The chain combines TRBV15 with TRBJ1-1; TRBD1 is a possible D gene (5 bases). V shed 1 base and J shed 1 base, with 10 bases lying between them. CDR3 length: 15 residues. Germline CDR1 is LNHNV and CDR2 is YYDKDF (reference sequence). The CDR3 region is CATSRGGTGNTEAFF. The CDR3 bases are TGTGCCACCAGCAGAGGGGGAACAGGGAACACTGAAGCTTTCTTT.

The chain links TRBV30 to TRBJ2-1; D remains ambiguous. Trimming took off 0 bases at V and 0 bases at J, with 9 bases between the two ends. CDR1 GTSNPN and CDR2 SVGIG come from the germline V gene (reference sequence). The CDR3 runs to 15 residues. CDR3 sequence reads: CAWSVRRRSYNEQFF. The CDR3 bases are TGTGCCTGGAGTGTGCGGAGACGCTCCTACAATGAGCAGTTCTTC.

The chain links TRBV28 to TRBJ2-3; 7 bases fit TRBD2. This CDR3 has 17 residues. Germline loops: CDR1 MDHEN, CDR2 SYDVKM. V was pared by 6 bases and J by 1 base, with 13 bases of the junction left unmatched. Here the CDR3 DNA reads TGTGCCAGCAGCACCCCCTTCGGGCTAGCGGGCACAGATACGCAGTATTTT. It translates to CASSTPFGLAGTDTQYF. Full variable domain (remainder filled in from reference TRBV28 and TRBJ2-3): DVKVTQSSRYLVKRTGEKVFLECVQDMDHENMFWYRQDPGLGLRLIYFSYDVKMKEKGDIPEGYSVSREKKERFSLILESASTNQTSMYLCASSTPFGLAGTDTQYFGPGTRLTVL.

The V and J genes are TRBV3-1 (or the pseudogene TRBV3-2) and TRBJ2-7; D perhaps matches TRBD2 (6 bases). Trimming took off 3 bases at V and 1 base at J, with 10 bases between the two ends. The CDR3 spans 14 residues. Germline loops: CDR1 LGHDT, CDR2 YNNKEL (reference sequence). The CDR3 DNA reads TGTGCCAGCAGCCAGGGACTCGGTTCCTACGAGCAGTACTTC. Its translation: CASSQGLGSYEQYF.

V usage is TRBV7-8 and J usage is TRBJ2-5; D call uncertain. The V and J ends lost 1 base and 1 base respectively, with 7 bases between them. Looked up from germline, CDR1 is SGHVS and CDR2 is FQNEAQ. The CDR3 totals 14 residues. CDR3: CASSLENSQETQYF. CDR3 DNA sequence: TGTGCCAGCAGCTTAGAAAACAGCCAAGAGACCCAGTACTTC.

This clone was counted a few times. This chain joins TRBV2 and TRBJ2-5; D is ambiguous. The CDR3 covers 12 residues. V was clipped by 7 bases and J by 5 bases, with 11 bases between them. CDR1 and CDR2 (germline): SNHLY, FYNNEI. DNA of the CDR3: TGTGCCAGCATGGGTCTCGGGGAGACCCAGTACTTC. This encodes CASMGLGETQYF.